Shown below are 18 T cell receptor beta chains from a single sample sequenced in a study of early T cells in non-severe SARS-CoV-2 infection. TCRdb ran MiXCR on the 5' RACE reads and lists one entry per CDR3 protein. Of over 60,000 distinct CDR3 sequences listed, 12% are singletons. Material: whole blood, obtained at baseline. These receptors were collected from an adult who was a healthcare worker with PCR-confirmed SARS-CoV-2 infection or an uninfected control (not recorded which).

V and J are TRBV3-1 and TRBJ1-5, with D unclear. Per germline, CDR1 LGHDT and CDR2 YNNKEL (reference sequence). The CDR3 extends over 13 amino acids. V lost 4 bases to trimming and J lost 4 bases, with 8 bases between them. In nucleotides, the CDR3 is TGTGCCAGCAGCCTTTACGGGAATCAGCCCCAGCATTTT. The encoded protein is CASSLYGNQPQHF. The full variable domain, its missing parts supplied by reference TRBV3-1 and TRBJ1-5, is DTAVSQTPKYLVTQMGNDKSIKCEQNLGHDTMYWYKQDSKKFLKIMFSYNNKELIINETVPNRFSPKSPDKAHLNLHINSLELGDSAVYFCASSLYGNQPQHFGDGTRLSIL.

The gene calls are TRBV28 and TRBJ2-3; D not resolved. Germline assignment: CDR1 MDHEN and CDR2 SYDVKM. The CDR3 runs 8 residues. V lost 11 bases to trimming and J lost 6 bases, with 3 bases between them. CDR3 sequence reads: CAVDTQYF. The CDR3 DNA follows: TGTGCCGTCGATACGCAGTATTTT.

V is TRBV7-2 and J is TRBJ1-2, with D possibly matching TRBD1 (6 bases). Trimming removed 1 base at V and 3 bases at J, with 9 bases between. Germline V gene data show CDR1 as SGHTA and CDR2 as FQGNSA. This CDR3 is 14 amino acids long. The CDR3 loop is CASSLVGGDYGYTF. CDR3 nucleotide sequence: TGTGCCAGCAGCTTAGTCGGGGGCGACTATGGCTACACCTTC.

This clonotype appeared a few times. V and J are TRBV29-1 and TRBJ2-7, with D possibly matching TRBD1 (5 bases). The CDR3 is 15 residues long. Between the trimmed V and J ends, which lost 1 base and 2 bases, there was a span of 15 bases. CDR1 is SQVTM, CDR2 ANQGSEA, per germline. CDR3 nucleotide sequence: TGCAGCGTTGAAGGCAGGGTTCCGACTGCCTACGAGCAGTACTTC. Protein: CSVEGRVPTAYEQYF.

Many counts were recorded for this clonotype. The J gene is TRBJ2-1, the V gene TRBV29-1; 8 nucleotides align to TRBD1. Trimming removed 7 bases from V and 6 bases from J; junction bases left unmatched: 11. Germline V gives CDR1 SQVTM, CDR2 ANQGSEA. CDR3 length: 14 amino acids. The CDR3 DNA reads as TGCAGCGGAGAAAGACAGGGGACCCCCAATGAGCAGTTCTTC. Amino acid sequence: CSGERQGTPNEQFF.

V gene TRBV28 combines with J gene TRBJ2-3; TRBD1 is a possible D gene (6 bases). CDR3 length: 16 residues. V lost 5 bases and J 6 bases, leaving 21 bases between the germline ends. In germline, CDR1 is MDHEN, CDR2 SYDVKM. The CDR3 region is CASSTWDKSVMDTQYF. CDR3 coding DNA: TGTGCCAGCAGTACCTGGGACAAGAGTGTCATGGATACGCAGTATTTT. The whole variable domain, filled in from reference TRBV28 and TRBJ2-3, reads DVKVTQSSRYLVKRTGEKVFLECVQDMDHENMFWYRQDPGLGLRLIYFSYDVKMKEKGDIPEGYSVSREKKERFSLILESASTNQTSMYLCASSTWDKSVMDTQYFGPGTRLTVL.

The chain uses TRBV7-2 and TRBJ1-4; possibly TRBD1 for D (6 bases). Germline V gives CDR1 SGHTA, CDR2 FQGNSA. The CDR3 totals 16 residues. The V end lost 5 bases, the J end lost 0 bases, and 13 bases lay between the germline ends. DNA of the CDR3: TGTGCCAGCAGCGTTCAGGGGCGTGCAACTAATGAAAAACTGTTTTTT. This sequence encodes CASSVQGRATNEKLFF.

This chain links TRBV5-6 with TRBJ1-4; D might be TRBD1 (5 bases). Trimming pared 6 bases from V and 4 bases from J, leaving 13 bases between. The CDR3 is made up of 14 amino acids. Germline loops: CDR1 SGHDT, CDR2 YYEEEE. CDR3 sequence reads: CASTTGPLNEKLFF. In nucleotides, the CDR3 is TGTGCCAGCACCACGGGACCGCTTAATGAAAAACTGTTTTTT.

This clonotype was seen a few times. The rearrangement uses TRBV6-2 or TRBV6-3 and TRBJ1-4; a possible D gene is TRBD1 (5 bases). The CDR3 loop spans 14 amino acids. The germline V and J ends were trimmed by 6 bases and 4 bases, with 12 bases remaining between them. Per germline, CDR1 MNHEY and CDR2 SVGEGT. CDR3 in amino acids: CASRPDSLNEKLFF. The CDR3 bases are TGTGCCAGCAGGCCCGACAGCCTTAATGAAAAACTGTTTTTT.

Points on this clonotype: A read error may account for a junction end that differs from germline. The V gene is TRBV19, the J gene TRBJ2-3, with TRBD2 matching over 10 bases. CDR1 and CDR2 from the germline V gene are LNHDA and SQIVND (reference sequence). This CDR3 has 20 amino acids. CDR3: CVSSRTRGFAGTSVGDTQYF. The CDR3, as DNA: TGTGTCAGTAGTAGGACCCGGGGTTTCGCCGGGACTAGCGTCGGGGATACGCAGTATTTT.

V gene TRBV6-5 combines with J gene TRBJ1-1, with 9 bases that match TRBD1. V lost 6 bases to trimming and J lost 1 base; unmatched junction nucleotides: 3. The CDR3 runs to 14 residues. CDR1 MNHEY and CDR2 SVGAGI come from the germline V gene. CDR3 sequence: CASRRTGANTEAFF. The CDR3 DNA follows: TGTGCCAGCAGACGGACAGGGGCGAACACTGAAGCTTTCTTT.

The CDR3 loop reads CASSQDQGSENSPLHF. CDR3 nucleotides: TGCGCCAGCAGCCAAGATCAAGGTTCTGAGAATTCACCCCTCCACTTT. The chain uses TRBV4-3 and TRBJ1-6, with D uncertain. V was cut by 0 bases and J by 7 bases, with 13 bases left in between. Germline-derived CDR1 and CDR2 are LGHNA and YSLEER. The CDR3 runs 16 residues.

This clonotype was counted a few times. The J gene is TRBJ2-5, the V gene TRBV6-6, with D possibly TRBD1 on 5 matching bases. This CDR3 is 14 amino acids long. V lost 2 bases and J 1 base, leaving 8 bases between the germline ends. Germline V CDR1 and CDR2: MNHNY, SVGAGI (reference sequence). The CDR3 reads CASSYGDSQETQYF. DNA for the CDR3: TGTGCCAGCAGTTACGGAGACAGCCAAGAGACCCAGTACTTC.

Only a few counts were recorded for this clonotype. This chain links TRBV9 with TRBJ2-3; 11 nucleotides match TRBD2. Germline V gene data show CDR1 as SGDLS and CDR2 as YYNGEE. The ends lost 3 bases at V and 2 bases at J; junction bases unmatched: 8. This CDR3 spans 17 amino acids. Here the CDR3 reads CASSGQTSGGFTDTQYF. The CDR3 DNA reads as TGTGCCAGCAGCGGTCAAACTAGCGGGGGATTCACAGATACGCAGTATTTT. The complete variable domain, with remaining parts taken from reference TRBV9 and TRBJ2-3, reads DSGVTQTPKHLITATGQRVTLRCSPRSGDLSVYWYQQSLDQGLQFLIQYYNGEERAKGNILERFSAQQFPDLHSELNLSSLELGDSALYFCASSGQTSGGFTDTQYFGPGTRLTVL.

This chain connects TRBV5-4 to TRBJ2-3; no clear D gene. Germline CDR1 is SGHNT and CDR2 is YYREEE (reference sequence). The CDR3 has 14 amino acids. V was clipped by 1 base and J by 2 bases, with 8 bases between them. The CDR3 DNA is TGTGCCAGCAGCTTGTCTCCCGTCACAGATACGCAGTATTTT. Its protein is CASSLSPVTDTQYF.

This clonotype was counted between two and nine times. The chain employs TRBV7-6 and TRBJ1-1; D may be TRBD1 (5 bases). Germline-derived CDR1 and CDR2 are SGHVS and FNYEAQ. The CDR3 has 13 residues. V lost 4 bases to trimming and J lost 10 bases, with 16 bases between them. This CDR3 reads CASSSYRRVGAFF. Here the CDR3 DNA reads TGTGCCAGCAGCTCCTACAGGAGGGTGGGAGCTTTCTTT.

The sample holds a few counts of this clonotype. The J gene is TRBJ2-5, the V gene TRBV18; D gene ambiguous. Deletions cut 0 bases from V and 2 bases from J, with 1 base between. The V gene's germline CDR1 is KGHSH and CDR2 LQKENI. The CDR3 has 12 residues. CDR3 protein: CASSPPQETQYF. DNA of the CDR3: TGTGCCAGCTCACCACCGCAAGAGACCCAGTACTTC.

V and J are TRBV4-3 and TRBJ1-1, with a weak D call TRBD1 (6 bases). CDR3 size: 17 residues. Germline assignment: CDR1 LGHNA and CDR2 YSLEER. V gave up 0 bases and J gave up 2 bases, with 16 bases separating them. In nucleotides, the CDR3 is TGCGCCAGCAGCCAAGACCCGGACAGTTGGGATAACACTGAAGCTTTCTTT. Protein product: CASSQDPDSWDNTEAFF.